These 11 T cell receptor beta chains share one sample of origin, sequenced in a study of cytomegalovirus exposure and HLA in healthy donors. Primers: 60 Vbeta forward and 13 Jbeta reverse. Profiled with immunoSEQ multiplex PCR; TCRdb holds only in-frame clones, not every one. The sample holds 110,000 to 150,000 clones, 80% seen once. Sample: PBMCs. The receptors come from a man between 35 and 55 years old in good health and CMV-seronegative.

The V gene is TRBV9, the J gene TRBJ2-3; no firm D call. The CDR3 runs 15 residues. CDR1 SGDLS and CDR2 YYNGEE come from the germline V gene. V was pared by 3 bases and J by 1 base, with 12 bases between. As DNA, the CDR3 is TGTGCCAGCAGCGGAGTCGGCAGGCGCACAGATACGCAGTATTTT. Residues: CASSGVGRRTDTQYF.

The V call is TRBV5-1, the J call TRBJ2-1, with D tentatively TRBD2 (6 bases). This CDR3 comprises 14 residues. V was shortened by 0 bases and J by 5 bases, with 9 bases between the two germline ends. CDR1 SGHRS and CDR2 YFSETQ come from the germline V gene. The chain's CDR3 is CASSLGGLDNEQFF. In DNA form, the CDR3 reads TGCGCCAGCAGCTTGGGGGGACTTGACAATGAGCAGTTCTTC.

The chain has TRBV18 and TRBJ2-5; no clear D. With 3 bases removed from V and 2 bases from J, the gap between germline ends came to 4 bases. This CDR3 has 12 amino acids. Germline assignment: CDR1 KGHSH and CDR2 LQKENI. CDR3 coding DNA: TGTGCCAGCTCACCCCAACAAGAGACCCAGTACTTC. This codes for CASSPQQETQYF.

The chain recombines TRBV5-4 with TRBJ1-1, with a tentative D call TRBD1 (5 bases). Germline assignment: CDR1 SGHNT and CDR2 YYREEE (reference sequence). The CDR3 is 14 residues long. V lost 1 base and J 1 base, leaving 8 bases between the germline ends. The CDR3 DNA reads TGTGCCAGCAGCTTGTGGGGGGGGAACACTGAAGCTTTCTTT. This encodes CASSLWGGNTEAFF.

V usage is TRBV7-2 and J usage is TRBJ2-7; tentatively, D is TRBD1 (5 bases). The V end lost 1 base, the J end lost 4 bases, and 11 bases lay between the germline ends. CDR1 and CDR2 (germline): SGHTA, FQGNSA. The CDR3 has 14 residues. The CDR3 DNA reads TGTGCCAGCAGCTTAGTCCTCCCAGGGTACGAGCAGTACTTC. Amino acid sequence: CASSLVLPGYEQYF.

This clone was found once. The chain recombines TRBV5-1 with TRBJ1-1; a weak D match, TRBD1 (5 bases). The CDR3 totals 14 residues. Deletions cut 2 bases from V and 2 bases from J, with 10 bases between. Germline assignment: CDR1 SGHRS and CDR2 YFSETQ. In nucleotides, the CDR3 is TGCGCCAGCAGCTTATCAGGGTATAACACTGAAGCTTTCTTT. Translation: CASSLSGYNTEAFF.

The chain joins TRBV7-2 to TRBJ1-1, with a possible D match to TRBD1 (5 bases). Per germline, CDR1 SGHTA and CDR2 FQGNSA. V was clipped by 2 bases and J by 5 bases, with 15 bases between them. This CDR3 is built from 15 residues. Here the CDR3 DNA reads TGTGCCAGCAGCTTACTGGCGGGGGGAAGAACTGAAGCTTTCTTT. Protein product: CASSLLAGGRTEAFF.

The rearrangement links TRBV4-2 to TRBJ1-5, with D uncertain. This CDR3 spans 15 amino acids. Germline V gives CDR1 LGHNA, CDR2 YNFKEQ. V was trimmed by 0 bases and J by 4 bases, leaving 10 bases between them. The CDR3 DNA sequence: TGTGCCAGCAGCCAAGAAGCAACGAGTAATCAGCCCCAGCATTTT. It encodes CASSQEATSNQPQHF.

This chain links TRBV28 with TRBJ2-3, with TRBD2 as a possible D gene (6 bases). CDR3 size: 15 residues. V was shortened by 5 bases and J by 5 bases, with 17 bases between the two germline ends. Germline loops: CDR1 MDHEN, CDR2 SYDVKM. CDR3 region: CASSELGGNKDTQYF. The CDR3 DNA sequence: TGTGCCAGCAGTGAACTGGGGGGAAATAAAGATACGCAGTATTTT. Full variable domain (missing parts from reference TRBV28 and TRBJ2-3): DVKVTQSSRYLVKRTGEKVFLECVQDMDHENMFWYRQDPGLGLRLIYFSYDVKMKEKGDIPEGYSVSREKKERFSLILESASTNQTSMYLCASSELGGNKDTQYFGPGTRLTVL.

The rearrangement links TRBV7-3 to TRBJ2-5; 15 bases are a match to TRBD2. The V segment lost 4 bases and the J segment 5 bases; nucleotides outside the gene matches: 8. The CDR3 is 17 residues long. Germline CDR1 SGHTA, CDR2 FQGTGA. DNA for the CDR3: TGTGCCAGCAGCTCGAGGACTAGCGGGGGGGCCGGGGAGACCCAGTACTTC. Translation: CASSSRTSGGAGETQYF.

The V call is TRBV19, the J call TRBJ1-2, with 7 bases fitting TRBD1. The CDR3 runs to 15 residues. V dropped 3 bases and J dropped 4; count of bases not matched to a gene: 8. The germline gives CDR1 LNHDA, CDR2 SQIVND (reference sequence). DNA of the CDR3: TGTGCCAGTAGTATCACCCGACAGGGTCGCTATGGCTACACCTTC. It codes for CASSITRQGRYGYTF.